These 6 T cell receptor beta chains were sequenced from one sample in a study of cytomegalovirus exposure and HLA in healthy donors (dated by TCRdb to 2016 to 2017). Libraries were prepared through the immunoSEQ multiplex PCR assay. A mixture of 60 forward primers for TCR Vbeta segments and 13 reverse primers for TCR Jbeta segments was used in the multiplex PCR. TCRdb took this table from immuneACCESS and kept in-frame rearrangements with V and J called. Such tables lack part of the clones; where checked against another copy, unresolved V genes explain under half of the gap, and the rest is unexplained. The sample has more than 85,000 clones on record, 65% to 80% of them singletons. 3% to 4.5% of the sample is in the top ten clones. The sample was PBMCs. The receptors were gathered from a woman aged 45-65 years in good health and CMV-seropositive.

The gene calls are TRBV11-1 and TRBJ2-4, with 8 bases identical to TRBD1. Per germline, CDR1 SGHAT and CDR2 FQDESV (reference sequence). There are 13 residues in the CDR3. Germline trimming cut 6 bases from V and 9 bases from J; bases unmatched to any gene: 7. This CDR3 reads CASRPGQESIQYF. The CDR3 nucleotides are TGTGCCAGCAGGCCGGGACAGGAAAGCATTCAGTACTTC.

For the CDR3, the DNA is TGCAGTGCTCCGTTTTACTATGGCTACACCTTC. Translation: CSAPFYYGYTF. The rearrangement uses TRBV20-1 and TRBJ1-2, with D unclear. Germline CDR1 reads DFQATT; CDR2 reads SNEGSKA (reference sequence). V gave up 5 bases and J gave up 3 bases, with 7 bases separating them. The CDR3 totals 11 residues.

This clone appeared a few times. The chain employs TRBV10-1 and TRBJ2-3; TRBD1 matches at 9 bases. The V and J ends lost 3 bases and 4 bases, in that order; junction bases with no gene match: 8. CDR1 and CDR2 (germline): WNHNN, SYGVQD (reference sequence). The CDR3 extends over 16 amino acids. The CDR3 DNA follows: TGCGCCAGCAGTGAAGGGACAGGGATCTCCCCAGATACGCAGTATTTT. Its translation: CASSEGTGISPDTQYF.

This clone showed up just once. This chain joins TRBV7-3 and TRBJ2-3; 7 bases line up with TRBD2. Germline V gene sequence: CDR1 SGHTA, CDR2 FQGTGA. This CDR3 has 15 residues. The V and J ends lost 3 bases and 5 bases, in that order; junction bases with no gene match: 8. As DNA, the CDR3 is TGTGCCAGCAGCTTTGCTGGAGGGAGGGTAGATACGCAGTATTTT. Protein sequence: CASSFAGGRVDTQYF. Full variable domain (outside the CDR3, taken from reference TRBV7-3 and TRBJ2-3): GAGVSQTPSNKVTEKGKYVELRCDPISGHTALYWYRQSLGQGPEFLIYFQGTGAADDSGLPNDRFFAVRPEGSVSTLKIQRTERGDSAVYLCASSFAGGRVDTQYFGPGTRLTVL.

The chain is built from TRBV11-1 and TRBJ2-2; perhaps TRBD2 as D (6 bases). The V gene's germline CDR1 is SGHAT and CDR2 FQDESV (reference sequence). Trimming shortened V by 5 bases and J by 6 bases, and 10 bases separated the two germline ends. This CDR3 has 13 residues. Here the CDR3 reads CASSAQRAGELFF. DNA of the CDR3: TGTGCCAGCAGCGCGCAGCGGGCCGGGGAGCTGTTTTTT.

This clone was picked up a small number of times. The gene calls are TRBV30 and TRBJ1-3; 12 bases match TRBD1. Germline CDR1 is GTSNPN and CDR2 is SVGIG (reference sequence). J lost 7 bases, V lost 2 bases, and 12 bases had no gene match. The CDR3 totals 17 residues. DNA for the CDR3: TGTGCCTGGAGTAGGGACAGGGGGCGCGAGTCAAGGAACACCATATATTTT. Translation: CAWSRDRGRESRNTIYF.